This passage covers 14 T cell receptor beta chains from one sample sequenced in a study of cytomegalovirus exposure and HLA in healthy donors. The study ran its PCR with 60 Vbeta and 13 Jbeta primers. Clones were read by immunoSEQ multiplex PCR, and TCRdb kept only the in-frame ones, dropping some. Of about 190,000 clones detected, roughly 90% appear once; the ten largest clones hold about 1.1%. Sequencing was carried out using PBMCs. The receptors originated from a boy aged 2 to 10 in good health and CMV-seronegative.

This clone is a singleton in its sample. The J gene is TRBJ2-1, the V gene TRBV19; D might be TRBD2 (6 bases). V shed 5 bases and J shed 4 bases, with 12 bases lying between them. Germline CDR1 and CDR2: LNHDA and SQIVND (reference sequence). CDR3 size: 14 residues. This chain's CDR3 is CASSPGLQYNEQFF. CDR3 bases: TGTGCCAGTAGTCCGGGACTCCAATACAATGAGCAGTTCTTC.

This chain connects TRBV28 to TRBJ2-5; 8 bases agree with TRBD2. The CDR3 runs to 14 residues. V lost 7 bases and J lost 3; bases outside the gene matches: 7. Germline V gene lookup returns CDR1 MDHEN and CDR2 SYDVKM. The chain's CDR3 is CASNPRGGEETQYF. The CDR3 region has the DNA TGTGCCAGCAACCCTCGGGGGGGGGAAGAGACCCAGTACTTC.

The chain recombines TRBV27 with TRBJ2-7, with TRBD1 identical over 8 bases. The germline gives CDR1 MNHEY, CDR2 SMNVEV (reference sequence). The CDR3 is 17 amino acids. With V trimmed by 5 bases and J by 6 bases, 18 bases remained unmatched. CDR3 loop: CASSPPGQVFSLGEQYF. The CDR3 region has the DNA TGTGCCAGCAGTCCGCCGGGACAGGTCTTTTCTTTGGGCGAGCAGTACTTC.

The chain couples TRBV7-9 to TRBJ2-1; 7 nucleotides line up with TRBD2. V shed 11 bases and J 0 bases; nucleotides not matched to a gene: 7. The CDR3 is 14 amino acids. Germline V lookup: CDR1 SEHNR, CDR2 FQNEAQ (reference sequence). The CDR3 loop is CAHTSVTSYNEQFF. The CDR3 bases are TGTGCCCACACTAGCGTTACCTCCTACAATGAGCAGTTCTTC.

The chain is built from TRBV14 and TRBJ1-2; D gene unclear. Germline-derived CDR1 and CDR2 are SGHDN and FVKESK. V lost 1 base to trimming and J lost 4 bases, with 16 bases between them. The CDR3 is 16 residues long. CDR3 region: CASSQAIGTASYGYTF. CDR3 in DNA: TGTGCCAGCAGCCAAGCGATCGGTACCGCTAGCTATGGCTACACCTTC.

V gene TRBV5-1 combines with J gene TRBJ2-3; 7 nucleotides line up with TRBD2. This CDR3 contains 14 residues. Per the germline V gene, CDR1 is SGHRS and CDR2 is YFSETQ. Trimming took 5 bases from V and 8 from J; bases not matched to a gene: 11. CDR3: CASRMAGAEGTQYF. The CDR3 coding sequence is TGCGCCAGCAGAATGGCGGGAGCGGAAGGTACGCAGTATTTT.

J is TRBJ2-5 and V is TRBV2; D is unclear. From germline, CDR1 is SNHLY and CDR2 FYNNEI. Trimming stripped 8 bases from V and 4 bases from J, with 20 bases between. This CDR3 has 15 amino acids. The CDR3 nucleotides are TGTGCCAGCCGCCAAACGACCGGCTGGGCAGAGACCCAGTACTTC. Protein product: CASRQTTGWAETQYF. The entire variable domain, with the rest obtained from reference TRBV2 and TRBJ2-5, is as follows: EPEVTQTPSHQVTQMGQEVILRCVPISNHLYFYWYRQILGQKVEFLVSFYNNEISEKSEIFDDQFSVERPDGSNFTLKIRSTKLEDSAMYFCASRQTTGWAETQYFGPGTRLLVL.

V is TRBV6-5 and J is TRBJ2-3; D gene ambiguous. Germline assignment: CDR1 MNHEY and CDR2 SVGAGI. This CDR3 is 16 amino acids long. With 0 bases removed from V and 2 bases from J, the gap between germline ends came to 12 bases. CDR3 DNA: TGTGCCAGCAGTTACTCGCCCACATCACCCACAGATACGCAGTATTTT. Protein sequence: CASSYSPTSPTDTQYF.

The V and J genes are TRBV28 and TRBJ1-1; D is ambiguous. Trimming took off 3 bases at V and 6 bases at J, with 17 bases between the two ends. CDR1 and CDR2 (germline): MDHEN, SYDVKM. The CDR3 runs to 15 residues. CDR3 in amino acids: CASSLGRGQKAEAFF. The CDR3 DNA follows: TGTGCCAGCAGTTTGGGTCGAGGTCAGAAGGCTGAAGCTTTCTTT.

V is TRBV7-9 and J is TRBJ2-2, with D possibly being TRBD1 (5 bases). The CDR3 length is 15 residues. Germline assignment: CDR1 SEHNR and CDR2 FQNEAQ (reference sequence). Trimming took off 11 bases at V and 1 base at J, with 17 bases between the two ends. CDR3 bases: TGTGCCGCCAAGACAGAGACATTGAACACCGGGGAGCTGTTTTTT. This codes for CAAKTETLNTGELFF.

The chain is built from TRBV28 and TRBJ2-5; TRBD1 matches 9 bases. TRBJ2-7 matches the DNA end more closely, so the J call is doubtful. The CDR3 is 13 residues long. Germline V gene data show CDR1 as MDHEN and CDR2 as SYDVKM. Here the CDR3 DNA reads TGTGCCATCGGGACAGGGCCGACCTACGAGCAGTACTTC. Its translation: CAIGTGPTYEQYF.

V and J are TRBV27 and TRBJ2-7, with a possible D match to TRBD1 (7 bases). The V gene lost 7 bases and the J gene lost 4 bases, with 17 bases spanning the gap. Germline CDR1 reads MNHEY; CDR2 reads SMNVEV (reference sequence). This CDR3 is built from 14 residues. The CDR3 loop is CASKSGGTAYEQYF. In nucleotides, the CDR3 is TGTGCCAGCAAGAGTGGGGGGACAGCATACGAGCAGTACTTC.

The chain employs TRBV7-8 and TRBJ2-1, with D maybe TRBD2 (8 bases). The CDR3 spans 16 residues. Trimming left V 3 bases short and J 6 bases short, with 18 bases between. The germline V gene encodes CDR1 SGHVS and CDR2 FQNEAQ. CDR3: CASSFGGGTVGNEQFF. CDR3 DNA sequence: TGTGCCAGCAGCTTCGGGGGGGGGACAGTCGGCAATGAGCAGTTCTTC.

The chain has TRBV4-1 and TRBJ2-5; D is uncertain. The CDR3 is 13 residues long. The ends were cut back, 3 bases at V and 1 base at J, with 6 bases in the middle. Germline V lookup: CDR1 MGHRA, CDR2 YSYEKL. As DNA, the CDR3 is TGCGCCAGCAGCCAGGCCTTCCAAGAGACCCAGTACTTC. It is translated as CASSQAFQETQYF.